The rows below give T cell receptor beta chains drawn from one sample of a study of OX40 agonist ivuxolimab in advanced cancers. Data came from immunoSEQ multiplex PCR; TCRdb stores just in-frame clones and leaves some out. The table has tens of thousands of clones, 88% seen once. Sequenced material: CD4+ or CD8+ T cells sorted from blood, taken in a trial of the OX40 agonist ivuxolimab. The receptors were sampled from an adult with an advanced solid tumor such as melanoma, head and neck, liver or kidney cancer. Both conserved end residues are part of each CDR3. A D gene is named only where the DNA matches it firmly.

length,J,V,D,DNA,CDR3
15,TRBJ1-1,TRBV6-1,-,TGTGCCAGCCGAACTTCAGGCAGGGAGGTCACTGAAGCTTTCTTT,CASRTSGREVTEAFF
14,TRBJ2-7,TRBV28,-,TGTGCCAGCAGTTCTCAGAGGCCGCCCTACGAGCAGTACTTC,CASSSQRPPYEQYF
14,TRBJ2-3,TRBV5-1,-,TGCGCCAGCAGCTTGAATCAGAACACAGATACGCAGTATTTT,CASSLNQNTDTQYF
14,TRBJ1-1,TRBV25-1,-,TGTGCCAGCAGTGAATCTCGGAGACCGAGTGAAGCTTTCTTT,CASSESRRPSEAFF
15,TRBJ2-5,TRBV5-1,TRBD2,TGCGCCAGCAGCCGAATTAGCGGGAGCCAGGAGACCCAGTACTTC,CASSRISGSQETQYF
13,TRBJ2-3,TRBV18,TRBD1,TGTGCCAGCTCGGGACAGGGGACAGATACGCAGTATTTT,CASSGQGTDTQYF
16,TRBJ2-4,TRBV7-2,TRBD1,TGTGCCAGCAGTACCGACTCGGACAGGGTGGGGAACATTCAGTACTTC,CASSTDSDRVGNIQYF
18,TRBJ2-1,TRBV28,-,TGTGCCAGCTCGGGGGCATTCCAACCGTCGTATTCCTACAATGAGCAGTTCTTC,CASSGAFQPSYSYNEQFF
16,TRBJ1-1,TRBV19,-,TGTGCCAGTAGTAATTCCCCATTGGTTGAGAACACTGAAGCTTTCTTT,CASSNSPLVENTEAFF
15,TRBJ1-4,TRBV5-4,-,TGTGCCAGCAACTCACGTGGGGAGGCTAATGAAAAACTGTTTTTT,CASNSRGEANEKLFF
19,TRBJ2-1,TRBV11-2,TRBD2,TGTGCCAGCAGCCAATCTCCAAGTTTGGCGGGAGGGCCCAACAATGAGCAGTTCTTC,CASSQSPSLAGGPNNEQFF
12,TRBJ1-5,TRBV9,TRBD1,TGTGCCAGCAGCGACTCAGGGGGTACCCAGCATTTT,CASSDSGGTQHF
12,TRBJ1-2,TRBV5-6,-,TGTGCCAGCAGCTGGCAAGACTGGGGCTACACCTTC,CASSWQDWGYTF
12,TRBJ2-1,TRBV28,-,TGTGCCAGCAGTTACAGTTACAATGAGCAGTTCTTC,CASSYSYNEQFF
13,TRBJ1-2,TRBV6-1,-,TGTGCCTGCAAAAGGGGGATCGACTATGGCTACACCTTC,CACKRGIDYGYTF
14,TRBJ1-1,TRBV4-3,TRBD1,TGCGCCAGCAGCCAAGAGCTAGGACAGGCCCAAGCTTTCTTT,CASSQELGQAQAFF